The entry that follows covers one T cell receptor (beta chain) sequence. This specimen belongs to a study of blood T cell repertoires in COVID-19. Study as a whole: COVID-19 samples, acute and convalescent, were from the United States, Italy and Spain. Sources were T cells, B-cell-depleted T cells, or PBMCs; the material itself was cDNA or gDNA.

Authors' analysis steps: Scientists estimated how many nucleated cells there were by amplifying reference gene primers. Produced via immunoSEQ multiplex PCR; TCRdb's table is partial and in-frame only. V and J calls and clone size come straight from that table; D and trimming were deduced from the DNA. Here the sample spans 350,000 to 550,000 clones, approximately 90% being singletons. This TCR came from a woman under 40 with acute or convalescent COVID-19. Sample: peripheral blood.

The CDR3 is CASSEISRSNEQFF. As DNA, the CDR3 is TGTGCCAGCAGTGAAATTTCACGGTCCAATGAGCAGTTCTTC. The rearrangement uses TRBV2 and TRBJ2-1; D not resolved. Trimming left V 2 bases short and J 6 bases short, with 11 bases between. Germline loops: CDR1 SNHLY, CDR2 FYNNEI. This CDR3 comprises 14 residues.